Following are 8 T cell receptor beta chains from one sample sequenced in a study of T cells in Graves' hyperthyroidism and ophthalmopathy. Amplification yielded TCR beta CDR3 regions, with RNA transcripts as the source. TCR CDR3 regions were first amplified by RT-PCR with HTBI primers. MiXCR was run by TCRdb on the multiplex PCR reads, yielding one entry per CDR3 protein. The sample has hundreds of thousands of distinct CDR3 sequences, approximately 16% seen once. Sequencing was done on a sample of blood. The receptors come from a middle-aged man with Graves' hyperthyroidism.

The chain links TRBV6-2 or TRBV6-3 to TRBJ1-5; a weak D match, TRBD1 (5 bases). Germline V gene data show CDR1 as MNHEY and CDR2 as SVGEGT. The CDR3 has 17 residues. The ends were cut back, 5 bases at V and 6 bases at J, with 23 bases in the middle. CDR3 nucleotide sequence: TGTGCCAGCAGTGGGGATGAACGGGGGAGGAAGGGTCAGCCCCAGCATTTT. Amino acids: CASSGDERGRKGQPQHF.

CDR3 loop: CASSFGLRGGRGGGVTYNEQFF. The CDR3 DNA is TGTGCCAGCAGCTTTGGACTCCGGGGGGGGAGGGGCGGGGGCGTAACCTACAATGAGCAGTTCTTC. This chain links TRBV7-3 with TRBJ2-1; 8 nucleotides match TRBD2. Germline V gene lookup returns CDR1 SGHTA and CDR2 FQGTGA. CDR3 length equals 22 residues. Germline trimming cut 3 bases from V and 2 bases from J; bases unmatched to any gene: 24.

This chain connects TRBV20-1 to TRBJ2-1; TRBD2 matches 16 bases. CDR1 and CDR2 from the germline V gene are DFQATT and SNEGSKA (reference sequence). V lost 5 bases to trimming and J lost 3 bases; unmatched junction nucleotides: 7. This CDR3 has 17 amino acids. CDR3 DNA sequence: TGCAGTGCTGGGACTAGCGGGGGGGTCCGGAGCTACAATGAGCAGTTCTTC. Protein: CSAGTSGGVRSYNEQFF.

This clonotype was seen repeatedly, ten times or more. The chain uses TRBV5-1 and TRBJ1-2; TRBD1 agrees at 8 bases. The germline CDR1 and CDR2 sequences are SGHRS and YFSETQ. Trimming removed 3 bases from V and 6 bases from J; junction bases left unmatched: 4. CDR3 length equals 13 residues. CDR3 region: CASSYGQGNGYTF. The CDR3 DNA follows: TGCGCCAGCAGCTACGGACAGGGCAATGGCTACACCTTC.

Only a few counts were recorded for this clonotype. The gene calls are TRBV24-1 and TRBJ2-5, with a weak D call TRBD2 (5 bases). In germline, CDR1 is KGHDR, CDR2 SFDVKD. This CDR3 spans 14 amino acids. Trimming cost V 1 base and J 2 bases, with 7 bases left between them. CDR3 DNA: TGTGCCACCAGTGATTTAGCGGTTCAAGAGACCCAGTACTTC. The encoded protein is CATSDLAVQETQYF.

This clonotype occurred many times. The chain links TRBV7-9 to TRBJ1-4, with D unresolved. The CDR3 loop spans 16 amino acids. Per germline, CDR1 SEHNR and CDR2 FQNEAQ (reference sequence). Between the trimmed V and J ends, which lost 5 bases and 10 bases, there was a span of 23 bases. The CDR3 DNA reads as TGTGCCAGCAGCCTGGATGGGAGCCGGATTGGAGGAAAACTGTTTTTT. Translation: CASSLDGSRIGGKLFF.

The CDR3 is CATSDLRGPQNTGELFF. The CDR3 DNA is TGTGCCACCAGTGATTTGCGAGGACCCCAGAACACCGGGGAGCTGTTTTTT. The chain carries TRBV24-1 and TRBJ2-2; no clear D gene. CDR3 length: 17 residues. Trimming left V 0 bases short and J 1 base short, with 11 bases between. Germline V lookup: CDR1 KGHDR, CDR2 SFDVKD.

This clonotype occurred many times. A read error is possible here, since a much larger clone lies one base away. The CDR3 region is CASSPTSSPNYGYTF. The CDR3 DNA sequence: TGTGCCAGCAGTCCTACCTCGTCCCCTAACTATGGCTACACCTTC. The rearrangement uses TRBV28 and TRBJ1-2; D remains ambiguous. Germline V gives CDR1 MDHEN, CDR2 SYDVKM. Trimming took off 5 bases at V and 0 bases at J, with 13 bases between the two ends. This CDR3 has 15 amino acids.